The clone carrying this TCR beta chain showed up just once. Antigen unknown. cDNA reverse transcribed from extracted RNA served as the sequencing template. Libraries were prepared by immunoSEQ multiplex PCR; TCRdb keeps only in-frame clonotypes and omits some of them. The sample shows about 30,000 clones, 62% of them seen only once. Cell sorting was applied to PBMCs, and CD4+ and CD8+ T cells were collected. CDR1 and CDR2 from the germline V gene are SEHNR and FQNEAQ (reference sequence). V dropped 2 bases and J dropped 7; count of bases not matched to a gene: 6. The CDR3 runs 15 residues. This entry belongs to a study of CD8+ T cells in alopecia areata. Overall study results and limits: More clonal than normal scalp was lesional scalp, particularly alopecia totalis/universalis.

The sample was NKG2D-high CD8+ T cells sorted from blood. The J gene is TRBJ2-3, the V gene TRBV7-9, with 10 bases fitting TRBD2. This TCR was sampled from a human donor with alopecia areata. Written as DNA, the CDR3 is TGTGCCAGCAGCTTACTAGCGGGGGACTGGCATACGCAGTATTTT. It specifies CASSLLAGDWHTQYF.